The 27 T cell receptor beta chains listed next were all sequenced from one sample in a study of blood T cell repertoires in COVID-19. The table came from immunoSEQ multiplex PCR; TCRdb's copy has only in-frame clones and leaves some out. The sample includes 50,000 or so clones, more than 75% seen only once; the top ten take 14%. Sequencing was carried out using peripheral blood. These receptors were taken from a man aged 65 to 79 with acute or convalescent COVID-19.

The V gene is TRBV14, the J gene TRBJ2-7; D is ambiguous. The CDR3 loop spans 16 amino acids. V was clipped by 0 bases and J by 5 bases, with 17 bases between them. Germline CDR1 and CDR2: SGHDN and FVKESK. CDR3 region: CASSQDMRPPWNEQYF. In DNA, the CDR3 is TGTGCCAGCAGCCAAGATATGCGGCCCCCTTGGAACGAGCAGTACTTC.

This clone was found once. This chain's CDR3 is CASSPRQGSSGANVLTF. The CDR3 DNA is TGTGCCAGCTCACCGAGACAGGGCTCCTCTGGGGCCAACGTCCTGACTTTC. V is TRBV18 and J is TRBJ2-6, with 7 bases lining up with TRBD1. Per the germline V gene, CDR1 is KGHSH and CDR2 is LQKENI. The trim removed 3 bases at V and 0 bases at J, leaving 5 bases unmatched. The CDR3 is made up of 17 amino acids.

The chain couples TRBV19 to TRBJ2-4; 9 bases fit TRBD1. The CDR3 spans 15 residues. The ends lost 4 bases at V and 10 bases at J; junction bases unmatched: 11. Germline V gene sequence: CDR1 LNHDA, CDR2 SQIVND (reference sequence). The chain's CDR3 is CASSKLPGQGGIQYF. The CDR3 DNA is TGTGCCAGTAGTAAACTTCCGGGACAGGGAGGGATTCAGTACTTC.

This chain uses TRBV4-3 with TRBJ2-3; the match to TRBD2 covers 14 bases. CDR3 size: 21 residues. Germline V lookup: CDR1 LGHNA, CDR2 YSLEER. V lost 0 bases, J lost 2 bases, and 13 bases stayed unmatched. The CDR3 spells CASSQEVGLAGALGTTDTQYF. The CDR3 coding sequence is TGCGCCAGCAGCCAAGAGGTGGGACTAGCGGGGGCCCTAGGCACCACAGATACGCAGTATTTT.

This sequence joins TRBV9 and TRBJ1-1; 8 nucleotides line up with TRBD1. Germline loops: CDR1 SGDLS, CDR2 YYNGEE. The J segment lost 11 bases and the V segment lost 2 bases, leaving 14 bases of the junction unmatched. This CDR3 contains 15 residues. This CDR3 is CASSVTFGQGDLAFF. The CDR3 DNA is TGTGCCAGCAGCGTTACTTTCGGACAGGGTGACTTGGCTTTCTTT.

The chain joins TRBV28 to TRBJ1-1; the D is unclear. Looked up from germline, CDR1 is MDHEN and CDR2 is SYDVKM. V was clipped by 6 bases and J by 8 bases, with 16 bases between them. The CDR3 is 13 residues long. The CDR3 reads CASRSPQRTEAFF. CDR3 nucleotides: TGTGCCAGCAGGTCACCTCAGCGGACGGAAGCTTTCTTT.

The chain recombines TRBV19 with TRBJ2-1; 8 bases match TRBD2. Germline assignment: CDR1 LNHDA and CDR2 SQIVND (reference sequence). The length of the CDR3 is 14 residues. The junction had 5 bases not matched to a gene; V was cut back by 3 bases and J by 7 bases. The CDR3 sequence is CASSMSGSKNEQFF. Written as DNA, the CDR3 is TGTGCCAGTAGTATGAGCGGGAGTAAGAATGAGCAGTTCTTC.

The chain joins TRBV10-3 to TRBJ1-3; 9 bases are a match to TRBD1. V lost 6 bases to trimming and J lost 4 bases; unmatched junction nucleotides: 13. Germline-derived CDR1 and CDR2 are ENHRY and SYGVKD. The CDR3 consists of 17 residues. The chain's CDR3 is CAISKAPGQGAGNTIYF. The CDR3 nucleotides are TGTGCCATCAGCAAGGCTCCGGGACAGGGCGCCGGAAACACCATATATTTT.

The chain has TRBV5-6 and TRBJ2-3; D unresolved. Germline loops: CDR1 SGHDT, CDR2 YYEEEE. CDR3 size: 14 residues. V was trimmed by 1 base and J by 0 bases, leaving 6 bases between them. The CDR3 protein is CASSLNPSTDTQYF. In DNA form, the CDR3 reads TGTGCCAGCAGCTTGAATCCTAGCACAGATACGCAGTATTTT. Combining the CDR3 with reference TRBV5-6 and TRBJ2-3 gives the whole variable domain DAGVTQSPTHLIKTRGQQVTLRCSPKSGHDTVSWYQQALGQGPQFIFQYYEEEERQRGNFPDRFSGHQFPNYSSELNVNALLLGDSALYLCASSLNPSTDTQYFGPGTRLTVL.

The chain recombines TRBV2 with TRBJ2-2, with 15 bases fitting TRBD2. Per germline, CDR1 SNHLY and CDR2 FYNNEI. The junction had 6 bases not matched to a gene; V was cut back by 3 bases and J by 4 bases. The CDR3 contains 18 residues. The CDR3 spells CASSDPRTSGGGTGELFF. The CDR3 bases are TGTGCCAGCAGTGACCCCAGGACTAGCGGGGGGGGCACCGGGGAGCTGTTTTTT.

This clone appeared once. The gene calls are TRBV9 and TRBJ2-4, with 7 positions matching TRBD1. After removal of 4 bases from V and 8 bases from J, the junction contained 3 bases not matched to a gene. The CDR3 runs to 12 residues. CDR1 is SGDLS, CDR2 YYNGEE, per germline. CDR3 DNA sequence: TGTGCCAGCAGCCCGGACAGGTACATTCAGTACTTC. Its translation: CASSPDRYIQYF.

V is TRBV6-2 or TRBV6-3 and J is TRBJ2-1, with D hard to call. The CDR3 loop spans 12 amino acids. CDR1 MNHEY and CDR2 SVGEGT come from the germline V gene. The V end was cut by 2 bases, the J end by 8 bases, with 7 bases between. Here the CDR3 DNA reads TGTGCCAGCAGTTACCGGGTCCATGAGCAGTTCTTC. It yields the protein CASSYRVHEQFF.

The chain links TRBV4-3 to TRBJ2-3; 10 positions match TRBD2. This CDR3 is 15 amino acids long. Trimming at V came to 0 bases and at J to 6 bases, leaving 3 bases not matched to a gene. Germline CDR1 reads LGHNA; CDR2 reads YSLEER. CDR3 in DNA: TGCGCCAGCAGCCAAGATCTAGCGGGAGCGGATACGCAGTATTTT. It yields the protein CASSQDLAGADTQYF.

The chain links TRBV28 to TRBJ1-1; D is perhaps TRBD1 (5 bases). This CDR3 contains 15 residues. Germline V gene data show CDR1 as MDHEN and CDR2 as SYDVKM. V lost 3 bases to trimming and J lost 6 bases, with 17 bases between them. The CDR3 region has the DNA TGTGCCAGCAGTTTGGAGGGGCGGGCCAGGGCTGAAGCTTTCTTT. This translates into CASSLEGRARAEAFF.

The chain links TRBV6-5 to TRBJ2-5; TRBD2 matches 8 bases. V trimming: 6 bases; J trimming: 4 bases; junction bases outside the gene matches: 4. The CDR3 covers 13 residues. CDR1 is MNHEY and CDR2 is SVGAGI in the germline V gene. The CDR3 here is CASSGRAPETQYF. The CDR3 nucleotides are TGTGCCAGCAGCGGGAGGGCCCCAGAGACCCAGTACTTC.

The gene calls are TRBV6-5 and TRBJ1-3, with 9 bases identical to TRBD1. Per germline, CDR1 MNHEY and CDR2 SVGAGI. V dropped 5 bases and J dropped 1; count of bases not matched to a gene: 3. CDR3 length: 15 residues. CDR3 protein: CASSRTGVSGNTIYF. The CDR3 DNA follows: TGTGCCAGCAGTCGGACAGGGGTTTCTGGAAACACCATATATTTT.

This clone was detected a few times. The rearrangement uses TRBV24-1 and TRBJ1-5; perhaps TRBD1 as D (6 bases). V was pared by 5 bases and J by 3 bases, with 10 bases between. This CDR3 has 14 residues. The germline CDR1 and CDR2 sequences are KGHDR and SFDVKD. For the CDR3, the DNA is TGTGCCACCAGTGTAGCAGGGGCCAATCAGCCCCAGCATTTT. Its protein is CATSVAGANQPQHF.

The rearrangement uses TRBV5-1 and TRBJ2-1, with D uncertain. The CDR3 loop spans 13 amino acids. CDR1 and CDR2 from the germline V gene are SGHRS and YFSETQ. V gave up 0 bases and J gave up 6 bases, with 7 bases separating them. CDR3 protein: CASSLGGLNEQFF. CDR3 sequence (DNA): TGCGCCAGCAGCTTGGGCGGCCTCAATGAGCAGTTCTTC.

V gene TRBV15 combines with J gene TRBJ1-1; 10 bases agree with TRBD1. Germline loops: CDR1 LNHNV, CDR2 YYDKDF (reference sequence). This CDR3 has 13 residues. The V gene end was trimmed by 8 bases and the J gene end by 4 bases; junction bases not matched to a gene: 4. In DNA, the CDR3 is TGTGCCACCCGACAGGGGGCGTTCACTGAAGCTTTCTTT. The encoded protein is CATRQGAFTEAFF.

The chain joins TRBV29-1 to TRBJ2-7; perhaps TRBD1 as D (5 bases). Germline CDR1 reads SQVTM; CDR2 reads ANQGSEA. V lost 2 bases and J 6 bases, leaving 14 bases between the germline ends. The CDR3 consists of 13 residues. The CDR3 nucleotides read TGCAGCGTTGAACGGACATCGGCAGGCGAGCAGTACTTC. Translated: CSVERTSAGEQYF.

V gene TRBV9 combines with J gene TRBJ1-2, with 9 bases matching TRBD1. Germline V CDR1 and CDR2: SGDLS, YYNGEE. Losses at the gene ends were 0 bases for V and 5 bases for J; bases not matched to a gene: 5. The CDR3 spans 15 residues. The CDR3 loop is CASSVETGGKYGYTF. The CDR3 region has the DNA TGTGCCAGCAGCGTAGAGACAGGGGGAAAATATGGCTACACCTTC.

V is TRBV2 and J is TRBJ1-2; TRBD1 aligns across 7 bases. Trimming at V came to 7 bases and at J to 8 bases, leaving 10 bases not matched to a gene. This CDR3 contains 13 residues. Germline V gene sequence: CDR1 SNHLY, CDR2 FYNNEI. As DNA, the CDR3 is TGTGCCAGCACCATTCAGGGGGTTTGGGGCTACACCTTC. Amino acids: CASTIQGVWGYTF.

The chain uses TRBV6-6 and TRBJ1-1, with D hard to call. Germline lookup yields CDR1 MNHNY and CDR2 SVGAGI (reference sequence). V lost 2 bases, J lost 0 bases, and 7 bases lay in between. The CDR3 is 14 residues long. The CDR3 DNA reads as TGTGCCAGCAGTTACAGCACCATGAACACTGAAGCTTTCTTT. The encoded protein is CASSYSTMNTEAFF.

The chain links TRBV7-2 to TRBJ2-5; tentatively, D is TRBD1 (6 bases). The germline CDR1 and CDR2 sequences are SGHTA and FQGNSA. Deletions cut 5 bases from V and 5 bases from J, with 18 bases between. The CDR3 spans 15 residues. CDR3 coding DNA: TGTGCCAGCAGCCAGGGGAGTGGGGGATCCGAGACCCAGTACTTC. This translates into CASSQGSGGSETQYF.

The rearrangement joins TRBV7-9 to TRBJ2-2, with TRBD1 matching over 10 bases. CDR1 and CDR2 from the germline V gene are SEHNR and FQNEAQ (reference sequence). J was trimmed by 7 bases and V by 5 bases; bases with no gene match: 7. The CDR3 length is 15 residues. The CDR3 is CASSRRQGAGGELFF. CDR3 nucleotides: TGTGCCAGCAGCAGACGACAGGGGGCAGGCGGGGAGCTGTTTTTT.

The CDR3 reads CASSLVGADSSYEQYF. The CDR3 bases are TGTGCCAGCAGCTTAGTGGGGGCGGACAGTTCCTACGAGCAGTACTTC. The chain employs TRBV7-8 and TRBJ2-7; possible D gene TRBD1, 6 bases. The length of the CDR3 is 16 residues. Germline CDR1 SGHVS, CDR2 FQNEAQ. The ends were cut back, 1 base at V and 1 base at J, with 14 bases in the middle.

The chain links TRBV28 to TRBJ1-2; D possibly corresponds to TRBD1 (5 bases). Trimming took 5 bases from V and 8 from J, leaving 15 bases between them. CDR3 length: 13 amino acids. The germline gives CDR1 MDHEN, CDR2 SYDVKM. CDR3 residues: CASSTAGLGGYTF. The CDR3 DNA reads as TGTGCCAGCAGTACCGCAGGGTTGGGAGGCTACACCTTC.